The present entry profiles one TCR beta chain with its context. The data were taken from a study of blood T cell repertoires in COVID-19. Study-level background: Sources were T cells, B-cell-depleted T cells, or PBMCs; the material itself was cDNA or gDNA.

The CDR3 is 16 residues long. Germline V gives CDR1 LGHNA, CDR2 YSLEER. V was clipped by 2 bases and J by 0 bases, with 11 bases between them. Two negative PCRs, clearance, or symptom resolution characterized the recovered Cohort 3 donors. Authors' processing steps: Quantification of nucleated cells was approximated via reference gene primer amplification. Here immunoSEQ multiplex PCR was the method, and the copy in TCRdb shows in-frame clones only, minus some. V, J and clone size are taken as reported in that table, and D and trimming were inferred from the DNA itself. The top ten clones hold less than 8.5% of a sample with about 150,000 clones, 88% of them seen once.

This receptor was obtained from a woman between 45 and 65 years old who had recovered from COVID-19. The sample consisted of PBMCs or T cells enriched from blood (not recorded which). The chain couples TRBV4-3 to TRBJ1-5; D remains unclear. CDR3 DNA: TGCGCCAGCAGCCAATTCCTGACAAGTAGCAATCAGCCCCAGCATTTT. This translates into CASSQFLTSSNQPQHF.